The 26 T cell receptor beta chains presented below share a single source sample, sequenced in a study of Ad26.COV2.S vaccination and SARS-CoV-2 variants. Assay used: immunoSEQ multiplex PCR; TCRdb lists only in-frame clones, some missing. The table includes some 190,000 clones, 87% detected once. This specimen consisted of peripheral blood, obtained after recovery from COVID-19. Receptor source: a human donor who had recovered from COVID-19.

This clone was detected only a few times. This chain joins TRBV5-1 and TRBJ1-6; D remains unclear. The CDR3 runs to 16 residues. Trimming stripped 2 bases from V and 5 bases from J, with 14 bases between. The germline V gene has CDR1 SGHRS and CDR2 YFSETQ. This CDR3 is CASSLPAGVDNSPLHF. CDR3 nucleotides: TGCGCCAGCAGCTTACCCGCGGGAGTTGATAATTCACCCCTCCACTTT.

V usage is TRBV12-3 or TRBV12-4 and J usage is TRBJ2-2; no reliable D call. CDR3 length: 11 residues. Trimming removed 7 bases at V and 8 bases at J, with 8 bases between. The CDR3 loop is CASTPEGELFF. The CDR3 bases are TGTGCCAGCACTCCCGAAGGGGAGCTGTTTTTT.

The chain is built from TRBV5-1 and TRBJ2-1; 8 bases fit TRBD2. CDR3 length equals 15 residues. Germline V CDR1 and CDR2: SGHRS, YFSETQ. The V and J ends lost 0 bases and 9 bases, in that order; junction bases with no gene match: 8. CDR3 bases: TGCGCCAGCAGCTTGGGGGGGACTAGAGGCCGTGAGCAGTTCTTC. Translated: CASSLGGTRGREQFF.

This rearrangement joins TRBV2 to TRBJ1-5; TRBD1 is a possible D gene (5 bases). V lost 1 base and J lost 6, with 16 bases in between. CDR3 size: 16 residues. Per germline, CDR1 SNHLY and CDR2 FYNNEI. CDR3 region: CASSEVGGGSGQPQHF. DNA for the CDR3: TGTGCCAGCAGTGAAGTGGGTGGGGGTTCCGGTCAGCCCCAGCATTTT. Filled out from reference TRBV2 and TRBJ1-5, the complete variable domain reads EPEVTQTPSHQVTQMGQEVILRCVPISNHLYFYWYRQILGQKVEFLVSFYNNEISEKSEIFDDQFSVERPDGSNFTLKIRSTKLEDSAMYFCASSEVGGGSGQPQHFGDGTRLSIL.

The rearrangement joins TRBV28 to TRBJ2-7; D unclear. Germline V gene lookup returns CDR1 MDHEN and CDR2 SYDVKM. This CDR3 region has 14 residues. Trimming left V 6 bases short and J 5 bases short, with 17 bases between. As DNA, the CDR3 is TGTGCCAGCAGGACTGGGCAGTCTCTCGACGAGCAGTACTTC. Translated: CASRTGQSLDEQYF.

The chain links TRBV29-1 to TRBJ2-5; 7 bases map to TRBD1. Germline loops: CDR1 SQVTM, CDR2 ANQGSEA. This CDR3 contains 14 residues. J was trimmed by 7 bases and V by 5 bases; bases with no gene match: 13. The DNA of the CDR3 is TGCAGCGTTTCAAACGGACAGGCCGGCGGGACCCAGTACTTC. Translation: CSVSNGQAGGTQYF.

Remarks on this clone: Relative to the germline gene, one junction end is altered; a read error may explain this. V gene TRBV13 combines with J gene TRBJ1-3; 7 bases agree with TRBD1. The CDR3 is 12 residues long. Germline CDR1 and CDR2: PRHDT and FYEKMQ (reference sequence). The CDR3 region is CASSPRRGDEDF. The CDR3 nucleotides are TGTGCCAGCAGCCCCCGCAGGGGGGATGAGGATTTT.

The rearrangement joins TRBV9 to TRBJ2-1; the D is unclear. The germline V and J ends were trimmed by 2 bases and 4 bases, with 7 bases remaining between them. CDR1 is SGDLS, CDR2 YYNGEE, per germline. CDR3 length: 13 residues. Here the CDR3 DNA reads TGTGCCAGCAGCGTCGACATTTACAATGAGCAGTTCTTC. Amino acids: CASSVDIYNEQFF.

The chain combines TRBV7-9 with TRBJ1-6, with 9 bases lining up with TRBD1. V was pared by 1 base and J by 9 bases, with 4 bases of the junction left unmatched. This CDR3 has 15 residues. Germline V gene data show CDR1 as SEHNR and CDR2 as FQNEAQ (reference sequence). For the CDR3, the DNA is TGTGCCAGCAGCTTAGGGGACAGGGATCGTTCACCCCTCCACTTT. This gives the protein CASSLGDRDRSPLHF.

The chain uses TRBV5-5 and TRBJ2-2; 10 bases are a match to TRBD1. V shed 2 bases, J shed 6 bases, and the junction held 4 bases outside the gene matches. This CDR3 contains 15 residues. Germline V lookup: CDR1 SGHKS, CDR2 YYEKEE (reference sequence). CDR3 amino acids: CASSLGTGEAGELFF. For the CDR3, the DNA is TGTGCCAGCAGCTTAGGGACAGGGGAGGCCGGGGAGCTGTTTTTT.

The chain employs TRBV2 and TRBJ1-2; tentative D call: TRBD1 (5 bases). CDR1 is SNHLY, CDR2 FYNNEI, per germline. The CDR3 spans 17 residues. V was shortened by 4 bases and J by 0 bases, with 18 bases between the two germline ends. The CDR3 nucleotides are TGTGCCAGCAGTGCATGGGGGGGGATACCAGCTAACTATGGCTACACCTTC. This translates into CASSAWGGIPANYGYTF.

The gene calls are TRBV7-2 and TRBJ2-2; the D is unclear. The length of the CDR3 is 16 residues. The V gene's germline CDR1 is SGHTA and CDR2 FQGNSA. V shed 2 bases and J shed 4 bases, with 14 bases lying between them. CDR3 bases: TGTGCCAGCAGCTTACAACCGGCCGAAGGCACCGGGGAGCTGTTTTTT. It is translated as CASSLQPAEGTGELFF.

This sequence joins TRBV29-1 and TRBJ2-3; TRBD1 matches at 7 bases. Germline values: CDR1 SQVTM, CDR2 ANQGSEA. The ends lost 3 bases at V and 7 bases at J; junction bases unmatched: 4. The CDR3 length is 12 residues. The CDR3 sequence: CSVEQGDYTQYF. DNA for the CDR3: TGCAGCGTTGAGCAGGGGGATTATACGCAGTATTTT.

CDR3 DNA: TGTGCCAGCTCAAATCTACGGGACACTGAAGCTTTCTTT. Its translation is CASSNLRDTEAFF. The chain employs TRBV18 and TRBJ1-1; D call uncertain. CDR3 length: 13 residues. Trimming cost V 5 bases and J 3 bases, with 10 bases left between them. The V gene's germline CDR1 is KGHSH and CDR2 LQKENI.

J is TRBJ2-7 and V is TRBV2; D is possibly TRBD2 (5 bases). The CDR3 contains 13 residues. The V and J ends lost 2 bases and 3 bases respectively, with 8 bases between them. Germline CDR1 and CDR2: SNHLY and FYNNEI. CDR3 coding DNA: TGTGCCAGCAGTGAACGGGATGGCTACGAGCAGTACTTC. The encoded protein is CASSERDGYEQYF.

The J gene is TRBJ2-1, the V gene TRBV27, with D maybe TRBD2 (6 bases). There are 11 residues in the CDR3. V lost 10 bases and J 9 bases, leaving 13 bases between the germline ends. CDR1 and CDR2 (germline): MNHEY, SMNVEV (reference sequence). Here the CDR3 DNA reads TGTGCCATTAGGCGGGGCGGTGAGCAGTTCTTC. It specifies CAIRRGGEQFF.

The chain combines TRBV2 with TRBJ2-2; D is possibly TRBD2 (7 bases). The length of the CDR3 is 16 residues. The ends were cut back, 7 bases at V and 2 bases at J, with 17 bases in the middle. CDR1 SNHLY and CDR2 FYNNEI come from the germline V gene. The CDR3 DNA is TGTGCCAGCACCCCTTTGGCGGGGGCAAACACCGGGGAGCTGTTTTTT. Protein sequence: CASTPLAGANTGELFF.

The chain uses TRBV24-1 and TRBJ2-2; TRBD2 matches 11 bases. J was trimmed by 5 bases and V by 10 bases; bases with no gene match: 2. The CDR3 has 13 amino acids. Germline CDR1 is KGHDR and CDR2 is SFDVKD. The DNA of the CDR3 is TGTGCCACGGGACTAGCGGAGACCGGGGAGCTGTTTTTT. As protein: CATGLAETGELFF.

CDR3 sequence: CASSLKGQGDFYEQYF. CDR3 bases: TGTGCCAGCAGTTTAAAGGGACAGGGGGATTTCTACGAGCAGTACTTC. The chain is built from TRBV27 and TRBJ2-7; 11 bases are a match to TRBD1. The CDR3 spans 16 residues. The V segment lost 2 bases and the J segment 3 bases; nucleotides outside the gene matches: 6. CDR1 MNHEY and CDR2 SMNVEV come from the germline V gene (reference sequence).

The CDR3 spells CASSPPGTGQGDLGTQYF. Written as DNA, the CDR3 is TGCGCCAGCAGCCCCCCAGGGACAGGGCAGGGGGACTTGGGTACGCAGTATTTT. The chain has TRBV5-1 and TRBJ2-3, with 9 bases fitting TRBD1. This CDR3 is 18 amino acids long. V dropped 4 bases and J dropped 8; count of bases not matched to a gene: 20. Germline CDR1 reads SGHRS; CDR2 reads YFSETQ. The full variable domain, in which reference TRBV5-1 and TRBJ2-3 provide the parts outside the CDR3, is KAGVTQTPRYLIKTRGQQVTLSCSPISGHRSVSWYQQTPGQGLQFLFEYFSETQRNKGNFPGRFSGRQFSNSRSEMNVSTLELGDSALYLCASSPPGTGQGDLGTQYFGPGTRLTVL.

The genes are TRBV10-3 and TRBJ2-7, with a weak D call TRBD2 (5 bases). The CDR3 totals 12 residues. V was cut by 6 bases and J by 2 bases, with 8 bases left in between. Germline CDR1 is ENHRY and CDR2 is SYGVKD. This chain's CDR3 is CAIRDSAYEQYF. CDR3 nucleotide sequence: TGTGCCATCAGGGACTCCGCCTACGAGCAGTACTTC.

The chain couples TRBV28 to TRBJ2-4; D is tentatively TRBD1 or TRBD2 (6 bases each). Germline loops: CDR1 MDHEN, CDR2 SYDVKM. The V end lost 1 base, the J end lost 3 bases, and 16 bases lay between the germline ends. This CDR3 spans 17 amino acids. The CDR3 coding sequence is TGTGCCAGCAGTTTATTTGGGGGGCGCGGAGTCAAAAACATTCAGTACTTC. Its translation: CASSLFGGRGVKNIQYF.

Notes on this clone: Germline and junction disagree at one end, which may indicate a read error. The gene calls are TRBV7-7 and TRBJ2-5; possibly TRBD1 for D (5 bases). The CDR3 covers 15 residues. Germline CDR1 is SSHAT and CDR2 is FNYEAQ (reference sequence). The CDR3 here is CASSLGHGRGETQYF. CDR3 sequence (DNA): TGTGCTAGCAGCTTAGGACACGGGCGAGGAGAGACCCAGTACTTC. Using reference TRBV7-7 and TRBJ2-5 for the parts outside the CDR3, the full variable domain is GAGVSQSPRYKVTKRGQDVTLRCDPISSHATLYWYQQALGQGPEFLTYFNYEAQPDKSGLPSDRFSAERPEGSISTLTIQRTEQRDSAMYRCASSLGHGRGETQYFGPGTRLLVL.

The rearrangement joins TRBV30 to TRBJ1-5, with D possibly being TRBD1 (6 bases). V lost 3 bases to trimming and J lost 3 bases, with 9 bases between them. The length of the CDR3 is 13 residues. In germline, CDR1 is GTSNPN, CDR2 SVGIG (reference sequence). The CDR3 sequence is CAWRGQNNQPQHF. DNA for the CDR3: TGTGCCTGGAGAGGACAGAACAATCAGCCCCAGCATTTT.

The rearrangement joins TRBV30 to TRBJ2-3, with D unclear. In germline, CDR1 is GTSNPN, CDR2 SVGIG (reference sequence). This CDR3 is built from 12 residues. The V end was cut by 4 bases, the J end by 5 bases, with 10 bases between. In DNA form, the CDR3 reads TGTGCCTGGAAGCCTGAGGAAGATACGCAGTATTTT. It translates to CAWKPEEDTQYF.

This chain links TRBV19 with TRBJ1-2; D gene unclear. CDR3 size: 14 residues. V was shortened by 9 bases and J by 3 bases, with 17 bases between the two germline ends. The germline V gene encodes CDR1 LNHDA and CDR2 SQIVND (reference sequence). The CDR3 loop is CASQWRQPDYGYTF. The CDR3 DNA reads TGTGCCAGCCAGTGGCGGCAGCCCGACTATGGCTACACCTTC.